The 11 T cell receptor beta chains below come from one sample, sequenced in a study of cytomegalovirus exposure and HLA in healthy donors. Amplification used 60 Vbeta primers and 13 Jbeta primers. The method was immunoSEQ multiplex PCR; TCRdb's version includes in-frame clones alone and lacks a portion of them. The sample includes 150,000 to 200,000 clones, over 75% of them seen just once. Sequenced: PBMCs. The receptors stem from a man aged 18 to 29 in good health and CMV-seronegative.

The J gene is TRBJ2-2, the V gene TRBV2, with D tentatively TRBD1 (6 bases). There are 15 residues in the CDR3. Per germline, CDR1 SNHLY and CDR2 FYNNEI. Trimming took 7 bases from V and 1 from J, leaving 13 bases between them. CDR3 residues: CASIDPTGNTGELFF. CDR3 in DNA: TGTGCCAGCATCGACCCGACAGGGAACACCGGGGAGCTGTTTTTT.

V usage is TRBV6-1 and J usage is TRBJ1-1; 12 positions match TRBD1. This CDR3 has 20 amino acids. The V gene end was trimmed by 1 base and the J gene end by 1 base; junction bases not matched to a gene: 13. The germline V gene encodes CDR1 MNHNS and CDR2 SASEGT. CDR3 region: CASSEDFRRGTGGENTEAFF. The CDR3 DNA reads TGTGCCAGCAGTGAAGACTTTAGGAGGGGGACAGGGGGCGAGAACACTGAAGCTTTCTTT.

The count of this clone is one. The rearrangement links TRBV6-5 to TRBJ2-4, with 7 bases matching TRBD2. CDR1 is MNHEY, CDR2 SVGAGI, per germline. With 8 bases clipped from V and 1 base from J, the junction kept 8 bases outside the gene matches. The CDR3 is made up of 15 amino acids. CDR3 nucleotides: TGTGCCAGCTCTAGGGGAGGGATGGCCAAAAACATTCAGTACTTC. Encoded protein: CASSRGGMAKNIQYF.

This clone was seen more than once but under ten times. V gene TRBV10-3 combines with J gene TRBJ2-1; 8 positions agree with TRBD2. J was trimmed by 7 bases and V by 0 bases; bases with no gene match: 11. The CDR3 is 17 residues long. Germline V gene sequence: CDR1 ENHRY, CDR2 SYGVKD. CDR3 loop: CAISESRGGGFGNEQFF. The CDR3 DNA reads TGTGCCATCAGTGAGTCCCGTGGCGGGGGGTTCGGGAATGAGCAGTTCTTC.

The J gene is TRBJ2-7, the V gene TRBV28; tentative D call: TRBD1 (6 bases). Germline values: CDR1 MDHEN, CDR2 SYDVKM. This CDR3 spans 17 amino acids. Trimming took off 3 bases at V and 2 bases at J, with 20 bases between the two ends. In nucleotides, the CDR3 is TGTGCCAGCAGTTTTGGTTTTCGGGACAACCCGGCCTACGAGCAGTACTTC. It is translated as CASSFGFRDNPAYEQYF.

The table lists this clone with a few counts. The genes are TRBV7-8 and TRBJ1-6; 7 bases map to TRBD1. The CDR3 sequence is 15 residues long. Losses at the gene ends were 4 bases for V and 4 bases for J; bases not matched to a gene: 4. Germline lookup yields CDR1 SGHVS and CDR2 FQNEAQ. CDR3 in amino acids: CASSSGQVYNSPLHF. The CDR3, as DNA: TGTGCCAGCAGCTCCGGACAGGTTTATAATTCACCCCTCCACTTT.

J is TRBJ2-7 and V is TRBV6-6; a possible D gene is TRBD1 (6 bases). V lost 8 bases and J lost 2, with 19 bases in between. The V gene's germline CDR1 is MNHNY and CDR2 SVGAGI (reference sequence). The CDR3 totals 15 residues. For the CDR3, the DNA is TGTGCCAGCTCCGACTTGGGGGCCCCTACCTACGAGCAGTACTTC. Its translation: CASSDLGAPTYEQYF.

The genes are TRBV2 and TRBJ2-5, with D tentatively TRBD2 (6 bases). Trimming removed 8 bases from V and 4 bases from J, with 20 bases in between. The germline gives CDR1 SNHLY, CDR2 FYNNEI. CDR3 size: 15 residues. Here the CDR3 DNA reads TGTGCCAGCCAGAAACTGGGCCAGGGAGGAGAGACCCAGTACTTC. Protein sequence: CASQKLGQGGETQYF.

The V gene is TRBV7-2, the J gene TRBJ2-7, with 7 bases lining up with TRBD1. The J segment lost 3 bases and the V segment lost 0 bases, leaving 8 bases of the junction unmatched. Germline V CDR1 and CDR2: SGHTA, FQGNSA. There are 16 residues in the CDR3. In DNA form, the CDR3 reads TGTGCCAGCAGCTTAGCGCCCGGGACAGCCGGCTACGAGCAGTACTTC. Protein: CASSLAPGTAGYEQYF.

CDR3 amino acids: CASSLVMTDGNTEAFF. The CDR3 DNA follows: TGCGCCAGCAGCTTGGTCATGACAGATGGGAACACTGAAGCTTTCTTT. This rearrangement joins TRBV5-1 to TRBJ1-1; tentative D call: TRBD1 (5 bases). V lost 0 bases and J 1 base, leaving 13 bases between the germline ends. The germline V gene has CDR1 SGHRS and CDR2 YFSETQ. The CDR3 spans 16 residues.

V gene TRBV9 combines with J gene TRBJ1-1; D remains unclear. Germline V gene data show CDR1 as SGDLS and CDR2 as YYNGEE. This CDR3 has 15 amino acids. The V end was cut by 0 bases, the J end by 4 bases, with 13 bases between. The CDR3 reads CASSVVRDRSTEAFF. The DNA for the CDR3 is TGTGCCAGCAGCGTAGTGAGGGATCGGAGCACTGAAGCTTTCTTT.